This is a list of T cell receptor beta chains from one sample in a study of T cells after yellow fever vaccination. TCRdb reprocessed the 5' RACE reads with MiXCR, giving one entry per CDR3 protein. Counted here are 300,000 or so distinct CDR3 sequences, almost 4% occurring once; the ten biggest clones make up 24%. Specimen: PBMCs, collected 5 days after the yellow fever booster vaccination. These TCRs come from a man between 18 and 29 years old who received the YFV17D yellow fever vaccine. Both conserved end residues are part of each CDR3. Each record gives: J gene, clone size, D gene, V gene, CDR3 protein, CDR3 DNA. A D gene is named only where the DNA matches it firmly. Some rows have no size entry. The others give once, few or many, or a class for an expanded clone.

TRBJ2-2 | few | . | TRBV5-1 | CASSFSRQATGELFF | TGCGCCAGCAGCTTCTCCAGGCAAGCCACCGGGGAGCTGTTTTTT
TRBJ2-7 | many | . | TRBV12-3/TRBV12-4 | CASSFFGTEQYF | TGTGCCAGCAGTTTTTTCGGGACCGAGCAGTACTTC
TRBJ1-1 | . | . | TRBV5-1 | CASNLGALNTEAFF | TGCGCCAGCAATCTGGGGGCCTTGAACACTGAAGCTTTCTTT
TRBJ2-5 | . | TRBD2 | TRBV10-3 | CAISESSGGPETQYF | TGTGCCATCAGTGAAAGTAGCGGGGGGCCGGAGACCCAGTACTTC
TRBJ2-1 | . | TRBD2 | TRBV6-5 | CASSYSGTSGGFEQFF | TGTGCCAGCAGTTACTCGGGGACTAGCGGGGGGTTTGAGCAGTTCTTC
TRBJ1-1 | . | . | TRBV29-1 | CSVEARGLTANTEAFF | TGCAGCGTTGAGGCGCGGGGGCTGACGGCGAACACTGAAGCTTTCTTT
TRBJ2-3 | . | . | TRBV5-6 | CASSLGLLNTDTQYF | TGTGCCAGCAGCTTAGGCCTTCTAAACACAGATACGCAGTATTTT
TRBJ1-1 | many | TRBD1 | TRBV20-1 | CSAASGTGPEAFF | TGCAGTGCTGCCTCCGGGACAGGGCCTGAAGCTTTCTTT
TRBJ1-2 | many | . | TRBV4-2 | CASSQGENYGYTF | TGTGCCAGCAGCCAAGGGGAGAACTATGGCTACACCTTC
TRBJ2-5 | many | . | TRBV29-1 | CSVEAGAGETQYF | TGCAGCGTTGAAGCAGGGGCCGGGGAGACCCAGTACTTC
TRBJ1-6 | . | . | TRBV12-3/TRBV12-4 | CASEGRDSPLHF | TGTGCCAGCGAAGGACGGGATTCACCCCTCCACTTT
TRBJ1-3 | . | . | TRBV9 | CASSVGSVSANTIYF | TGTGCCAGCAGCGTAGGATCTGTCTCGGCAAACACCATATATTTT
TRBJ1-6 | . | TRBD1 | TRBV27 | CASSPDRASPLHF | TGTGCCAGCAGTCCCGACAGGGCTTCACCCCTCCACTTT
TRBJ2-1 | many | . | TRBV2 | CASSEAPNNEQFF | TGTGCCAGCAGCGAAGCCCCCAACAATGAGCAGTTCTTC
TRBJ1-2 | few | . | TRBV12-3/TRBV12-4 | CASSLRTVLGGYTF | TGTGCCAGCAGTTTACGGACAGTTCTAGGGGGCTACACCTTC
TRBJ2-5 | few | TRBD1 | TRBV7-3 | CASSSTGGRGFETQYF | TGTGCCAGCAGCTCGACAGGGGGCAGAGGGTTTGAGACCCAGTACTTC
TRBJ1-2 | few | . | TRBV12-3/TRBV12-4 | CASSPRGAANYGYTF | TGTGCCAGCAGCCCCCGGGGGGCGGCGAATTATGGCTACACCTTC
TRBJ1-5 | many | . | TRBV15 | CATSRGGSDHQPQHF | TGTGCCACCAGCAGAGGAGGTTCCGACCATCAGCCCCAGCATTTT
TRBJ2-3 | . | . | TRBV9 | CASSYRDHLDTQYF | TGTGCCAGCAGCTACCGGGACCACTTGGATACGCAGTATTTT
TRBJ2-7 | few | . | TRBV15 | CATSRMTEQYF | TGTGCCACCAGCAGAATGACAGAGCAGTACTTC
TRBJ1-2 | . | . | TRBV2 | CASSEFPAPGRYGYTF | TGTGCCAGCAGTGAATTCCCAGCCCCCGGGAGGTATGGCTACACCTTC
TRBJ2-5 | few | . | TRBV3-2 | CASSQDLDPDRKKETQYF | TGTGCCAGCAGCCAAGATCTGGATCCGGACAGAAAGAAGGAGACCCAGTACTTC
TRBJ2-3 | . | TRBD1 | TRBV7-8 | CASSKRRVTGLQGSADTQYF | TGTGCCAGCAGCAAAAGACGTGTCACGGGTTTACAGGGGAGCGCAGATACGCAGTATTTT
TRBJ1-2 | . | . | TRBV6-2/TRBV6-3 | CASSLLGPLFGYTF | TGTGCCAGCAGTTTATTGGGACCGCTTTTTGGCTACACCTTC
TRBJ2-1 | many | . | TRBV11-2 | CANSQGRSNEQFF | TGTGCCAACTCACAGGGGAGGTCGAATGAGCAGTTCTTC
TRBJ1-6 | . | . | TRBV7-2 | CASILSGTAYNSPLHF | TGTGCCAGCATCCTTAGCGGGACGGCCTATAATTCACCCCTCCACTTT
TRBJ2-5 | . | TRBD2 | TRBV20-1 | CSARLFSGGGETQYF | TGCAGTGCTAGACTCTTTTCGGGGGGAGGAGAAACCCAGTACTTC
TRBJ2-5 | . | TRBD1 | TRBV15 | CATSSIRQGPQETQYF | TGTGCCACCAGCTCAATTCGACAGGGGCCTCAAGAGACCCAGTACTTC
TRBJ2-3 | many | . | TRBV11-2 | CASSSADTQYF | TGTGCCAGCAGCTCTGCAGATACGCAGTATTTT
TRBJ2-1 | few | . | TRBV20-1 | CSAREGAVGLVQFF | TGCAGTGCTAGAGAGGGGGCGGTGGGTCTGGTGCAGTTCTTC
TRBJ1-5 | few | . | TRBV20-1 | CSVANSNQPQHF | TGCAGTGTTGCAAATAGCAATCAGCCCCAGCATTTT
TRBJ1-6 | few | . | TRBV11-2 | CASRRPGSYNSPLHF | TGTGCCAGCCGACGGCCAGGCTCCTATAATTCACCCCTCCACTTT
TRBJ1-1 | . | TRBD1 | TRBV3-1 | CASSQGQGTNAFF | TGTGCCAGCAGCCAAGGACAGGGGACTAACGCTTTCTTT
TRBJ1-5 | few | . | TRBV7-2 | CASSLEAGPNNQPQHF | TGTGCCAGCAGCTTAGAGGCAGGTCCGAACAATCAGCCCCAGCATTTT
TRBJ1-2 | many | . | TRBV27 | CASSLSTRLNYGYTF | TGTGCCAGCAGTTTATCTACCCGTCTCAACTATGGCTACACCTTC
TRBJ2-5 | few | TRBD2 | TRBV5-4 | CASRRTSGGVFQETQYF | TGTGCCAGCAGGAGGACTAGCGGGGGGGTATTCCAAGAGACCCAGTACTTC
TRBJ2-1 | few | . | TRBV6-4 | CASSGGNERDEQFF | TGTGCCAGCAGTGGGGGGAACGAGCGGGATGAGCAGTTCTTC
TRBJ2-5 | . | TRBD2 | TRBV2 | CASSVSGGALKETQYF | TGTGCCAGCAGCGTTAGCGGGGGAGCCCTCAAGGAGACCCAGTACTTC
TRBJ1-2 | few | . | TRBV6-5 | CASSYSPAQGQLYGYTF | TGTGCCAGCAGTTACTCACCGGCGCAGGGTCAATTATATGGCTACACCTTC
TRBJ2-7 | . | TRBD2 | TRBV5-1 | CASSFQLNSGGAPFEQYF | TGCGCCAGCAGCTTCCAGCTGAATAGCGGGGGAGCCCCGTTCGAGCAGTACTTC
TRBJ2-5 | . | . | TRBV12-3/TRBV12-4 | CASRRSGGMETQYF | TGTGCCAGCAGAAGGTCGGGGGGCATGGAGACCCAGTACTTC
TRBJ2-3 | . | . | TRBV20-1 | CSARSRGGSDTQYF | TGCAGTGCTAGAAGCAGGGGAGGATCAGATACGCAGTATTTT
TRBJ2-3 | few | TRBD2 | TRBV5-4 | CASSLASGLRVTDTQYF | TGTGCCAGCAGCTTAGCCTCGGGACTACGAGTCACAGATACGCAGTATTTT
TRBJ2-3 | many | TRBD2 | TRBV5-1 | CASSLVPAGGTDTQYF | TGCGCCAGCAGCTTGGTTCCAGCGGGGGGGACAGATACGCAGTATTTT
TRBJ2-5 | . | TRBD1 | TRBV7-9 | CASSFGRTGLQETQYF | TGTGCCAGCAGCTTTGGAAGGACAGGCCTTCAAGAGACCCAGTACTTC
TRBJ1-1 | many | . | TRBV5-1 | CASSARGAISEAFF | TGCGCCAGCAGCGCCCGGGGGGCGATTTCTGAAGCTTTCTTT
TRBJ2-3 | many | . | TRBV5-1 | CASTRVQGGTDTQYF | TGCGCCAGCACCAGGGTACAGGGCGGGACAGATACGCAGTATTTT
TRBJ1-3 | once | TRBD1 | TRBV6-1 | CASRVQGVRNTIYF | TGTGCCAGCAGGGTCCAGGGGGTGAGAAACACCATATATTTT
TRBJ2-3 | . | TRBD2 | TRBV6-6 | CAIWRGGTDTQYF | TGTGCCATCTGGCGGGGGGGCACAGATACGCAGTATTTT
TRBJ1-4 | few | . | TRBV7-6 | CASSRLDFPSGKLFF | TGTGCCAGCAGCCGTCTGGACTTCCCCTCGGGAAAACTGTTTTTT
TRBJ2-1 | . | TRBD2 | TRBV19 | CASSGGLAGGNYNEQFF | TGTGCCAGTAGCGGCGGCCTAGCGGGGGGGAACTACAATGAGCAGTTCTTC
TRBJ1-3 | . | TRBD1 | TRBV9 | CASSVRTGSGNTIYF | TGTGCCAGCAGCGTCCGGACAGGCTCTGGAAACACCATATATTTT
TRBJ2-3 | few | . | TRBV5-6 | CASSFLLANLGSDTQYF | TGTGCCAGCAGCTTTCTACTAGCCAACTTGGGTTCAGATACGCAGTATTTT
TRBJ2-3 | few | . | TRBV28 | CASSDTGIGTDTQYF | TGTGCCAGCAGTGATACAGGGATCGGCACAGATACGCAGTATTTT